This entry is about one TCR beta chain. Its target is not known. Treatment in this sample: oral pan-JAK inhibitor, 5-10 mg twice daily. The junction had 6 bases not matched to a gene; V was cut back by 2 bases and J by 3 bases. This CDR3 region has 15 residues. Per the germline V gene, CDR1 is SGDLS and CDR2 is YYNGEE. The sequencing template was cDNA reverse transcribed from extracted RNA. The assay was immunoSEQ multiplex PCR, and TCRdb's table has in-frame clones only and misses some. The table has approximately 280,000 clones, 58% seen once. This entry comes from a study of CD8+ T cells in alopecia areata. Study results and limitations: Baseline CD8+ expansion's link to response remains uncertain, as there was one nonresponder. There were many expanded lesional clones persisting in scalp and blood during tofacitinib.

The sequence was obtained from a human donor with alopecia areata. The chain couples TRBV9 to TRBJ2-3, with 7 bases matching TRBD2. The sample here was CD4+ T cells sorted from blood, taken at week 24, from a patient treated with tofacitinib. CDR3 protein: CASSVGLERTDTQYF. The CDR3 DNA sequence: TGTGCCAGCAGCGTTGGACTAGAGAGGACAGATACGCAGTATTTT.